The 15 T cell receptor beta chains listed next were all sequenced from one sample in a study of low-dose radiotherapy and immunotherapy resistance in tumors. Indicated time point: after trial treatment. Treatment defined: LDRT plus nivolumab, ipilimumab, low-dose cyclophosphamide and aspirin (RACIN trial). Both a constant-region primer and a V-primer adapter served to amplify TCRs across about 20 PCR cycles. TCRdb passed the reads through MiXCR, listing each CDR3 protein once. The table shows roughly 50,000 distinct CDR3 sequences, with 33% occurring only once. The sequences come from PBMCs, collected after low-dose radiotherapy plus immunotherapy. The receptors come from a male donor with rectosigmoid adenocarcinoma.

This clonotype has just a few counts. This chain uses TRBV28 with TRBJ1-5; 11 nucleotides match TRBD1. This CDR3 is 16 amino acids long. V gave up 5 bases and J gave up 4 bases; unmatched junction bases: 7. Germline-derived CDR1 and CDR2 are MDHEN and SYDVKM. As DNA, the CDR3 is TGTGCCAGCAGTCCGCAGGGACAGGGGGGAAATCAGCCCCAGCATTTT. This sequence encodes CASSPQGQGGNQPQHF.

This clonotype was recorded at least ten times. The CDR3 DNA is TGTGCCAGCAGGATTGGGGTCGATCAGCCCCAGCATTTT. Translation gives CASRIGVDQPQHF. V and J are TRBV28 and TRBJ1-5; the D is unclear. Looked up from germline, CDR1 is MDHEN and CDR2 is SYDVKM. This CDR3 contains 13 residues. Between the trimmed V and J ends, which lost 6 bases and 5 bases, there was a span of 11 bases. The entire variable domain, with the rest obtained from reference TRBV28 and TRBJ1-5, is as follows: DVKVTQSSRYLVKRTGEKVFLECVQDMDHENMFWYRQDPGLGLRLIYFSYDVKMKEKGDIPEGYSVSREKKERFSLILESASTNQTSMYLCASRIGVDQPQHFGDGTRLSIL.

This clonotype was picked up many times. This chain links TRBV6-2 or TRBV6-3 with TRBJ2-7, with 9 bases fitting TRBD1. Germline lookup yields CDR1 MNHEY and CDR2 SVGEGT. The J segment lost 5 bases and the V segment lost 1 base, leaving 6 bases of the junction unmatched. The CDR3 length is 15 residues. As DNA, the CDR3 is TGTGCCAGCAGTTACTTGCGGACAGGGGACGACGAGCAGTACTTC. Its translation is CASSYLRTGDDEQYF.

This chain joins TRBV12-3 or TRBV12-4 and TRBJ1-5; D gene unclear. V lost 4 bases, J lost 6 bases, and 10 bases lay in between. The CDR3 sequence is 13 residues long. This chain's CDR3 is CASSSTNRQPQHF. The CDR3 DNA follows: TGTGCCAGCAGTTCAACCAACCGTCAGCCCCAGCATTTT.

This clonotype was counted many times. V is TRBV28 and J is TRBJ2-1; D possibly matches TRBD1 or TRBD2 (6 bases each). Germline CDR1 MDHEN, CDR2 SYDVKM. The V gene lost 6 bases and the J gene lost 7 bases, with 13 bases spanning the gap. The CDR3 covers 13 residues. CDR3 nucleotides: TGTGCCAGCAGGGGGGGCCCCGGGAATGAGCAGTTCTTC. Translating it yields CASRGGPGNEQFF.

Ten or more counts support this clonotype. This rearrangement joins TRBV9 to TRBJ2-5; unclear D gene. V shed 0 bases and J shed 2 bases, with 8 bases lying between them. Germline values: CDR1 SGDLS, CDR2 YYNGEE. This CDR3 contains 14 residues. CDR3 residues: CASSVEEIQETQYF. Here the CDR3 DNA reads TGTGCCAGCAGCGTAGAAGAGATTCAAGAGACCCAGTACTTC.

The V call is TRBV7-6, the J call TRBJ2-4, with D perhaps matching TRBD1 (6 bases). The CDR3 loop spans 13 amino acids. V gave up 5 bases and J gave up 8 bases, with 13 bases separating them. Germline CDR1 and CDR2: SGHVS and FNYEAQ. The CDR3 sequence: CASSRGGWDIQYF. The CDR3 nucleotides read TGTGCCAGCAGCAGAGGGGGTTGGGACATTCAGTACTTC.

CDR3 nucleotides: TGCAGTGCTGCCCGGGATGCGGGAGGCACAGATACGCAGTATTTT. Translating it yields CSAARDAGGTDTQYF. This rearrangement joins TRBV20-1 to TRBJ2-3; 7 bases are shared with TRBD2. Germline assignment: CDR1 DFQATT and CDR2 SNEGSKA (reference sequence). V lost 5 bases and J lost 1; bases outside the gene matches: 9. This CDR3 contains 15 residues.

V usage is TRBV6-1 and J usage is TRBJ2-2, with 11 nucleotides matching TRBD2. V lost 5 bases and J lost 4; bases outside the gene matches: 6. Germline V gene data show CDR1 as MNHNS and CDR2 as SASEGT. The CDR3 sequence is 16 residues long. The CDR3 loop is CASSYTGLAGTGELFF. The CDR3 DNA sequence: TGTGCCAGCAGTTACACCGGACTAGCGGGCACCGGGGAGCTGTTTTTT.

This clonotype has ten or more counts. The chain is built from TRBV12-3 or TRBV12-4 and TRBJ1-5; TRBD1 agrees at 10 bases. After removal of 3 bases from V and 5 bases from J, the junction contained 10 bases not matched to a gene. The CDR3 spans 17 residues. CDR3 bases: TGTGCCAGCAGTTTCACCGGGACAGGGGACCGAGATCAGCCCCAGCATTTT. Residues: CASSFTGTGDRDQPQHF.

There are many counts of this clonotype. V usage is TRBV18 and J usage is TRBJ1-1; no clear D. Trimming left V 4 bases short and J 0 bases short, with 9 bases between. The CDR3 runs 14 residues. CDR1 is KGHSH and CDR2 is LQKENI in the germline V gene. CDR3 bases: TGTGCCAGCTCACTGGGGATATTGAACACTGAAGCTTTCTTT. Translation: CASSLGILNTEAFF.

This clonotype was counted many times. The V and J genes are TRBV29-1 and TRBJ1-1; D is uncertain. Trimming shortened V by 7 bases and J by 0 bases, and 9 bases separated the two germline ends. Germline assignment: CDR1 SQVTM and CDR2 ANQGSEA. The CDR3 length is 12 residues. Written as DNA, the CDR3 is TGCAGCGCCCCTGGACTGAACACTGAAGCTTTCTTT. Residues: CSAPGLNTEAFF.

This clonotype occurred a few times. This chain links TRBV6-1 with TRBJ2-1; 9 bases map to TRBD1. V dropped 6 bases and J dropped 4; count of bases not matched to a gene: 7. This CDR3 is 15 amino acids long. The V gene's germline CDR1 is MNHNS and CDR2 SASEGT. CDR3 region: CASRDPGQGYNEQFF. The CDR3 DNA is TGTGCCAGCAGAGATCCGGGACAGGGTTACAATGAGCAGTTCTTC.

The V call is TRBV28, the J call TRBJ2-7; maybe TRBD2 (6 bases). Germline loops: CDR1 MDHEN, CDR2 SYDVKM. CDR3 length: 15 amino acids. Trimming removed 2 bases from V and 3 bases from J, with 14 bases in between. CDR3 coding DNA: TGTGCCAGCAGTTTAGATGGGGGGAACGTCTACGAGCAGTACTTC. Translation: CASSLDGGNVYEQYF. The full variable domain, its missing parts supplied by reference TRBV28 and TRBJ2-7, is DVKVTQSSRYLVKRTGEKVFLECVQDMDHENMFWYRQDPGLGLRLIYFSYDVKMKEKGDIPEGYSVSREKKERFSLILESASTNQTSMYLCASSLDGGNVYEQYFGPGTRLTVT.

This clonotype was seen at least ten times. This chain joins TRBV5-4 and TRBJ1-2; TRBD1 agrees at 8 bases. Germline CDR1 is SGHNT and CDR2 is YYREEE (reference sequence). The trim removed 4 bases at V and 4 bases at J, leaving 9 bases unmatched. CDR3 length: 15 residues. In DNA form, the CDR3 reads TGTGCCAGCAGCCTACCGGGACAGGATCTCTATGGCTACACCTTC. Translation gives CASSLPGQDLYGYTF.